This T cell receptor beta chain was identified during a study of T cells in tuberculosis. Study details: Sequenced TCRs come from CD1B-GMM tetramer-binding T cells.

Cells were sorted from thawed PBMC rested overnight and stained with GMM-loaded CD1B tetramer, viability dye and anti-CD3. The lipid loaded on the CD1B tetramers was C32 glucose monomycolate from Rhodococcus equi. Tetramer-sorted PBMC had been CD14 monocyte-depleted before freezing. Findings of the study overall: The stringent gate may have excluded weak CD1B-GMM tetramer binders.

CDR1 MNHEY and CDR2 SVGAGI come from the germline V gene. V shed 6 bases and J 2 bases; nucleotides not matched to a gene: 4. This CDR3 is 14 amino acids long. Sequencing of TCR-alpha and TCR-beta chains was unpaired. The protocol was immunoSEQ multiplex PCR, while the TCRdb copy is restricted to in-frame clones and leaves out a portion. The sample has some 60,000 clones; roughly 79% are singletons. The chain carries TRBV6-5 and TRBJ2-7, with TRBD1 matching over 10 bases. The clonotype originates from an adult woman with latent tuberculosis. Material: CD1b-GMM tetramer-negative cells sorted from PBMCs. The CDR3 coding sequence is TGTGCCAGCAGGGACAGGGGGACTCCCTACGAGCAGTACTTC. Translating gives CASRDRGTPYEQYF.